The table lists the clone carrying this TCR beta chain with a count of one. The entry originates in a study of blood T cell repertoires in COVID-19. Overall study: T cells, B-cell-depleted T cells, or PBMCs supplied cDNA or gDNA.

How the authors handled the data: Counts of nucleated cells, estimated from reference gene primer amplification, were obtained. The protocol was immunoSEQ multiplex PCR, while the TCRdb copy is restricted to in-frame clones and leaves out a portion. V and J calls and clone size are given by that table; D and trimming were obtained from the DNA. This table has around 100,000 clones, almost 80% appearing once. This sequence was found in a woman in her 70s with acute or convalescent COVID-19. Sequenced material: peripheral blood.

The CDR3 loop is CASSLISLAFF. The CDR3 DNA is TGTGCCAGCAGTTTAATTAGTCTAGCTTTCTTT. This chain joins TRBV12-3 or TRBV12-4 and TRBJ1-1; D unresolved. V lost 2 bases, J lost 10 bases, and 8 bases lay in between. The CDR3 is made up of 11 amino acids.